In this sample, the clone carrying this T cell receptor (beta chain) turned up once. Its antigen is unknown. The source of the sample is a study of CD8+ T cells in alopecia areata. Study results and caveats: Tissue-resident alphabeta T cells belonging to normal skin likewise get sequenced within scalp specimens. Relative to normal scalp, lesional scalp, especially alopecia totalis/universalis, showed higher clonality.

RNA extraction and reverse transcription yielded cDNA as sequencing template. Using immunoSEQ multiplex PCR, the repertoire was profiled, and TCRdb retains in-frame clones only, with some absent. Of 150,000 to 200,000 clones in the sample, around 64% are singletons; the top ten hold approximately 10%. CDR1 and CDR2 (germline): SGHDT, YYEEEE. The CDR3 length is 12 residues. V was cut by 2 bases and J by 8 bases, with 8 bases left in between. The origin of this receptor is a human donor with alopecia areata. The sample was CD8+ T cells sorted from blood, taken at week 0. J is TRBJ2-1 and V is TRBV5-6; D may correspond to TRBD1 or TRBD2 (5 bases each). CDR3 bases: TGTGCCAGCAGCTTATGGGACCATGAGCAGTTCTTC. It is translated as CASSLWDHEQFF.